This T cell receptor beta chain was documented in a study of shared clonotypes between healthy human individuals. This CDR3 comprises 16 residues. V gave up 5 bases and J gave up 0 bases; unmatched junction bases: 7. Germline V CDR1 and CDR2: LNHDA, SQIVND (reference sequence). Several immunoSEQ plates received, in even portions, the genomic DNA of each subset. The data were produced by immunoSEQ multiplex PCR, yet TCRdb's version contains in-frame clones alone and is incomplete. This table has 2 million to 2.5 million clones, approximately 95% appearing once. This receptor was taken from a man aged 18 to 30 in good health. The sample consisted of naive CD4+ T cells sorted from blood. Documented subset: CD45RA+ positively selected. The V gene is TRBV19, the J gene TRBJ1-5; 7 nucleotides line up with TRBD1. CDR3 sequence: CASSAQTGNSNQPQHF. The CDR3 DNA is TGTGCCAGTAGTGCGCAGACAGGGAATAGCAATCAGCCCCAGCATTTT.